These 5 T cell receptor beta chains were all obtained from the same sample, sequenced in a study of T cells in Graves' hyperthyroidism and ophthalmopathy. There were TCR beta CDR3 regions amplified from RNA transcripts. The HTBI primer set served for first-round RT-PCR of the TCR CDR3. TCRdb called the multiplex PCR reads again in MiXCR, with one record for every CDR3 protein. The sample yields around 97,000 distinct CDR3 sequences, approximately 48% seen once. Input material: blood. The receptors stem from a man aged 40-50 years with Graves' hyperthyroidism.

The chain uses TRBV29-1 and TRBJ1-1; D unclear. The CDR3 has 11 amino acids. Trimming stripped 8 bases from V and 7 bases from J, with 14 bases between. Germline CDR1 SQVTM, CDR2 ANQGSEA. CDR3 loop: CSSRRAHEAFF. The CDR3 DNA reads as TGCAGCTCTCGAAGGGCCCATGAAGCTTTCTTT.

The V gene is TRBV7-3, the J gene TRBJ2-7, with D tentatively TRBD2 (6 bases). The length of the CDR3 is 14 residues. Looked up from germline, CDR1 is SGHTA and CDR2 is FQGTGA. Trimming pared 5 bases from V and 5 bases from J, leaving 16 bases between. The CDR3 DNA sequence: TGTGCCAGCAGCCGCGCCGGGAGCGGCGACGAGCAGTACTTC. Protein: CASSRAGSGDEQYF.

At least ten counts were recorded for this clonotype. This chain connects TRBV24-1 to TRBJ2-7, with 10 nucleotides matching TRBD1. The CDR3 runs to 14 residues. Germline values: CDR1 KGHDR, CDR2 SFDVKD. Germline trimming cut 4 bases from V and 8 bases from J; bases unmatched to any gene: 7. CDR3 protein: CATSETGTGEKQYF. The CDR3 DNA is TGTGCCACCAGTGAGACCGGGACAGGGGAGAAGCAGTACTTC.

A word on this clonotype: Germline is not matched at one junction end, which may reflect a read error. The rearrangement joins TRBV7-2 to TRBJ1-2; D unclear. The CDR3 sequence is 9 residues long. Per germline, CDR1 SGHTA and CDR2 FQGNSA. The DNA of the CDR3 is TGTGCCTTCAGGTATGGCTACACCTTT. This sequence encodes CAFRYGYTF.

This clonotype appeared many times. The J gene is TRBJ2-7, the V gene TRBV9; TRBD1 is a possible D gene (6 bases). The ends were cut back, 3 bases at V and 0 bases at J, with 10 bases in the middle. The CDR3 contains 14 residues. The germline gives CDR1 SGDLS, CDR2 YYNGEE. The CDR3 region is CASSDRETSYEQYF. The CDR3 DNA is TGTGCCAGCAGCGACAGGGAGACCTCCTACGAGCAGTACTTC.